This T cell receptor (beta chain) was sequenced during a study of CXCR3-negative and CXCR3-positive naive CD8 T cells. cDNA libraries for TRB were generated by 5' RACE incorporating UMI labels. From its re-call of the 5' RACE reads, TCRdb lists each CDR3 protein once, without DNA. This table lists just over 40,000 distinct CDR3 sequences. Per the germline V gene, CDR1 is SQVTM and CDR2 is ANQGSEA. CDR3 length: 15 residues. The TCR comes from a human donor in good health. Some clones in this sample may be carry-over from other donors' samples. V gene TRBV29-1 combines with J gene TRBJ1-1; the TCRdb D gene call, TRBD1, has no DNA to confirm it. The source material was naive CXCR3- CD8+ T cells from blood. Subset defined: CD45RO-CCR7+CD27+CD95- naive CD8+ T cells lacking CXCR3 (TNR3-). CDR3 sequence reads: CSVFAGATVNTEAFF.